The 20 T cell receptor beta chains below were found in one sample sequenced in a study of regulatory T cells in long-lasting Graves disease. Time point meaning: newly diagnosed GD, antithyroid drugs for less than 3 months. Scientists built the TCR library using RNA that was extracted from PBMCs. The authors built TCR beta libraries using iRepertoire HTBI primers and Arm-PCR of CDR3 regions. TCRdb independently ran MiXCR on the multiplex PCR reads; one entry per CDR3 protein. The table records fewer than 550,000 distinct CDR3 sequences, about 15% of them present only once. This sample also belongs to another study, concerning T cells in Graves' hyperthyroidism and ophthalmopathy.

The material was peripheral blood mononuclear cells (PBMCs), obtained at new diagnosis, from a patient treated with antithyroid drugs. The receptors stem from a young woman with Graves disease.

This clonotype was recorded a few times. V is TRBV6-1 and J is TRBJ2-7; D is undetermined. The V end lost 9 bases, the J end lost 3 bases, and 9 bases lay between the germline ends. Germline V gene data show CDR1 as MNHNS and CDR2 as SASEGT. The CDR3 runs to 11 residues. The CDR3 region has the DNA TGTGCCAGTAATCTCGACTACGAGCAGTACTTC. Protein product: CASNLDYEQYF.

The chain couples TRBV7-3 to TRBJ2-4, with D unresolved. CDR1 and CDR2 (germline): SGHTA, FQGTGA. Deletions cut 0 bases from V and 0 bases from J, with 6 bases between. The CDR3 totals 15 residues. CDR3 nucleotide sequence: TGTGCCAGCAGCTTAACCCCCGCAGCCAAAAACATTCAGTACTTC. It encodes CASSLTPAAKNIQYF.

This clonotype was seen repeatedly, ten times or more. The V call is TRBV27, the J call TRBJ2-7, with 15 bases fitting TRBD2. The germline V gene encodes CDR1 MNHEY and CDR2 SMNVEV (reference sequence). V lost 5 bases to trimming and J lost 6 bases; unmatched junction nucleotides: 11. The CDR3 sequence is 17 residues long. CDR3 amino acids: CASSPLEGLAGGSEQYF. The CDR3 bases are TGTGCCAGCAGTCCTCTAGAGGGACTAGCGGGAGGTAGCGAGCAGTACTTC.

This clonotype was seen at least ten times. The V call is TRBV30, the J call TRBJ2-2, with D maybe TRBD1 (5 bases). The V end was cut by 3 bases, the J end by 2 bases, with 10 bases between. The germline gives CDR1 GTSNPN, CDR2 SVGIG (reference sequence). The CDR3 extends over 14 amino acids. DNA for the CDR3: TGTGCCTGGAGAGGCCAGGGAAACACCGGGGAGCTGTTTTTT. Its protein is CAWRGQGNTGELFF. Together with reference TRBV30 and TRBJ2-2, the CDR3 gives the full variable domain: SQTIHQWPATLVQPVGSPLSLECTVEGTSNPNLYWYRQAAGRGLQLLFYSVGIGQISSEVPQNLSASRPQDRQFILSSKKLLLSDSGFYLCAWRGQGNTGELFFGEGSRLTVL.

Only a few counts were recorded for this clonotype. The CDR3 loop is CASSPKTSGATQETQYF. As DNA, the CDR3 is TGTGCCAGCTCACCAAAGACTAGCGGGGCTACTCAAGAGACCCAGTACTTC. The chain joins TRBV18 to TRBJ2-5, with 11 nucleotides matching TRBD2. CDR3 size: 17 residues. The ends lost 2 bases at V and 2 bases at J; junction bases unmatched: 7. The germline gives CDR1 KGHSH, CDR2 LQKENI.

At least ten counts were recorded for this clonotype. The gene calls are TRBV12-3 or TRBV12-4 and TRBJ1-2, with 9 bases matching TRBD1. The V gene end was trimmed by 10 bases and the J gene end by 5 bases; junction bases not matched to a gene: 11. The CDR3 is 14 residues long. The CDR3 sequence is CATRGGGTGYGYTF. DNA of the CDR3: TGTGCCACCAGAGGAGGTGGGACAGGGTATGGCTACACCTTC.

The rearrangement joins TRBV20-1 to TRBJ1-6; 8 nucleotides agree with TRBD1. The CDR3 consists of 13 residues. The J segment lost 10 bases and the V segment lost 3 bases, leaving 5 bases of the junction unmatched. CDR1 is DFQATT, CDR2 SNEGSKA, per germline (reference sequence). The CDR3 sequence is CSASAGGGSPLHF. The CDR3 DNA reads TGCAGTGCTAGTGCAGGGGGCGGGTCACCCCTCCACTTT.

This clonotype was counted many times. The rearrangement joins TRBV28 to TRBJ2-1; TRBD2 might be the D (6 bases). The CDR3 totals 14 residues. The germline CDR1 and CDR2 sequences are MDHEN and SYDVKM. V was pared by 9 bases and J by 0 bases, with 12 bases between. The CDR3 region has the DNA TGTGCCAGTTCTAGCGCACGCTCCTACAATGAGCAGTTCTTC. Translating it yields CASSSARSYNEQFF.

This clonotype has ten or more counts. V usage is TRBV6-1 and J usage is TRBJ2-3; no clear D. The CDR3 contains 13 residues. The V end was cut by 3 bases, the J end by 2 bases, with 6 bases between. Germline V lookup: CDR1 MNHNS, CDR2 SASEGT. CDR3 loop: CASSEGYTDTQYF. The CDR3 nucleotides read TGTGCCAGCAGTGAGGGATACACAGATACGCAGTATTTT.

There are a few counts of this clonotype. The CDR3 protein is CASSIYRGDTYEQYF. CDR3 nucleotides: TGTGCCAGTAGTATTTACAGGGGCGACACCTACGAGCAGTACTTC. The chain links TRBV19 to TRBJ2-7; 7 bases map to TRBD1. The germline V gene has CDR1 LNHDA and CDR2 SQIVND (reference sequence). With V trimmed by 3 bases and J by 2 bases, 7 bases remained unmatched. CDR3 length: 15 residues. Together with reference TRBV19 and TRBJ2-7, the CDR3 gives the full variable domain: DGGITQSPKYLFRKEGQNVTLSCEQNLNHDAMYWYRQDPGQGLRLIYYSQIVNDFQKGDIAEGYSVSREKKESFPLTVTSAQKNPTAFYLCASSIYRGDTYEQYFGPGTRLTVT.

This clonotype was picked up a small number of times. CDR3 sequence: CASSVAGVWGFGSYNEQFF. Here the CDR3 DNA reads TGTGCCAGCAGCGTAGCTGGGGTTTGGGGTTTTGGCTCCTACAATGAGCAGTTCTTC. This chain links TRBV9 with TRBJ2-1; D gene unclear. The CDR3 has 19 residues. Germline V CDR1 and CDR2: SGDLS, YYNGEE. Trimming took 0 bases from V and 0 from J, leaving 19 bases between them.

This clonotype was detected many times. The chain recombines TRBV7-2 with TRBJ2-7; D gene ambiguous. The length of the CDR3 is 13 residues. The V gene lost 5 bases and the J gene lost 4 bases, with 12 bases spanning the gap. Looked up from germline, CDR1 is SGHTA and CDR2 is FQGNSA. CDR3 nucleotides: TGTGCCAGCAGCCCCCTGAGCAGGTACGAGCAGTACTTC. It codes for CASSPLSRYEQYF. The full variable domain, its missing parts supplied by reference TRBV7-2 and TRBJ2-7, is GAGVSQSPSNKVTEKGKDVELRCDPISGHTALYWYRQSLGQGLEFLIYFQGNSAPDKSGLPSDRFSAERTGGSVSTLTIQRTQQEDSAVYLCASSPLSRYEQYFGPGTRLTVT.

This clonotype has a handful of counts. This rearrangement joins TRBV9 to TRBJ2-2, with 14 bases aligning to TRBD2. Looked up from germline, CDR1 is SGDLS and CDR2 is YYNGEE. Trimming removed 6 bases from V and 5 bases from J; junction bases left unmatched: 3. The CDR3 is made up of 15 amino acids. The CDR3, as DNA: TGTGCCAGCACCCGGACTAGCGGGGGGACCGGGGAGCTGTTTTTT. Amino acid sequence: CASTRTSGGTGELFF.

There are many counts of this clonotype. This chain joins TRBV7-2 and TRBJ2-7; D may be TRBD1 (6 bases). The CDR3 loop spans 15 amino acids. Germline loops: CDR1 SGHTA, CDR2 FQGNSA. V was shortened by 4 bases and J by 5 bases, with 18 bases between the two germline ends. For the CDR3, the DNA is TGTGCCAGCAGCTCCCCCGGGACAATCCACCACGAGCAGTACTTC. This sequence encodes CASSSPGTIHHEQYF.

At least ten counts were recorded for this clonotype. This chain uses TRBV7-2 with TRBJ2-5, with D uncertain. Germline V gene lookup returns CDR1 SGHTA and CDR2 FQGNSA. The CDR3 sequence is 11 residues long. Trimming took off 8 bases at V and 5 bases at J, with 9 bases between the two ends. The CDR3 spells CASSPSETQYF. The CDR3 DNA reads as TGTGCCAGCTCACCCTCCGAGACCCAGTACTTC.

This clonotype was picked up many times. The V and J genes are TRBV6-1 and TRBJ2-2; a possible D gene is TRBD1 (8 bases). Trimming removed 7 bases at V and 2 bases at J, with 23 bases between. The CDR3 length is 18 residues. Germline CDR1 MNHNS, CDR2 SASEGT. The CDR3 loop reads CASKSTYRGGTNTGELFF. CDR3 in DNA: TGTGCCAGCAAATCGACCTACAGGGGGGGGACAAACACCGGGGAGCTGTTTTTT.

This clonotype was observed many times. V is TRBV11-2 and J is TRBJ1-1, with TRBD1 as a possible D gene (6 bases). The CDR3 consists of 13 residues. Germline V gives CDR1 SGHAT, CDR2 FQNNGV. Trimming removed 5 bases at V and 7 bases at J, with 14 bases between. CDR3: CASSQGGRVEAFF. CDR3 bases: TGTGCCAGCAGCCAAGGGGGTAGGGTTGAAGCTTTCTTT.

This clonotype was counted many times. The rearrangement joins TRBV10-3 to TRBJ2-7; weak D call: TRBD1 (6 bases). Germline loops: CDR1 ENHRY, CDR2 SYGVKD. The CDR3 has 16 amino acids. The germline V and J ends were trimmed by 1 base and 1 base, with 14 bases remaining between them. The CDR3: CAISEFDRILSYEQYF. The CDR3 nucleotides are TGTGCCATCAGTGAGTTCGACAGGATTTTATCCTACGAGCAGTACTTC.

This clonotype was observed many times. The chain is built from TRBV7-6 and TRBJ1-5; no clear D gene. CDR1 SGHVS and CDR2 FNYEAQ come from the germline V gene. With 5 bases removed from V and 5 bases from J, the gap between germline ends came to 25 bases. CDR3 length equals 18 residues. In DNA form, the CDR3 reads TGTGCCAGCAGCGCTTCAACGGCTCAATGGCAGTCCGATCAGCCCCAGCATTTT. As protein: CASSASTAQWQSDQPQHF.

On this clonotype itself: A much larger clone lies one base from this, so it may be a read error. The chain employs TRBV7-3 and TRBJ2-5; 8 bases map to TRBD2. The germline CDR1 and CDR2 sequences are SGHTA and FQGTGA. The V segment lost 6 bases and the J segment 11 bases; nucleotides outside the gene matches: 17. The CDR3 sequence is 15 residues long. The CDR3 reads CASSTTSGPYNEQYF. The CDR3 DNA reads TGTGCCAGCAGTACAACTAGCGGTCCCTACAATGAGCAGTACTTC.